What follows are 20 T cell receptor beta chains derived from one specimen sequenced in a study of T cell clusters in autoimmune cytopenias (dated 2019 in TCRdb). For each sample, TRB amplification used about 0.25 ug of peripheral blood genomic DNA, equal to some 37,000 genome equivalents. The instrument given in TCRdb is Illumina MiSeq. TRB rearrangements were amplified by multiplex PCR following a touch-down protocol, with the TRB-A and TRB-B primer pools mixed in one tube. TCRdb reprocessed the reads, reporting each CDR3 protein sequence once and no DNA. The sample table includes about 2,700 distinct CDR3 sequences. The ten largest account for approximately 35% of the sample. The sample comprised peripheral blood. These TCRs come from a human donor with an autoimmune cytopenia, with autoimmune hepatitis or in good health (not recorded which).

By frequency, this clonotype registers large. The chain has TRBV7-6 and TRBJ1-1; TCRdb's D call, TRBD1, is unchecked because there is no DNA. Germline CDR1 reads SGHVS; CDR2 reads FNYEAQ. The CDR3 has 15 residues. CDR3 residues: CASSLVGGANTEAFF.

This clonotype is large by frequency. The CDR3: CASATRGQGNYGYTF. The chain recombines TRBV5-4 with TRBJ1-2; the TRBD1 assignment by TCRdb is unverifiable without DNA. This CDR3 is built from 15 residues. The V gene's germline CDR1 is SGHNT and CDR2 YYREEE (reference sequence).

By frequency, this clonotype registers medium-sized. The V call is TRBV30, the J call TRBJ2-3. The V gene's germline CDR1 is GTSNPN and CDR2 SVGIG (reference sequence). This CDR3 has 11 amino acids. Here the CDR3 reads CAWSGSERQYF. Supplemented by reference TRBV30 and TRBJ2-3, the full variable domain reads SQTIHQWPATLVQPVGSPLSLECTVEGTSNPNLYWYRQAAGRGLQLLFYSVGIGQISSEVPQNLSASRPQDRQFILSSKKLLLSDSGFYLCAWSGSERQYFGPGTRLTVL.

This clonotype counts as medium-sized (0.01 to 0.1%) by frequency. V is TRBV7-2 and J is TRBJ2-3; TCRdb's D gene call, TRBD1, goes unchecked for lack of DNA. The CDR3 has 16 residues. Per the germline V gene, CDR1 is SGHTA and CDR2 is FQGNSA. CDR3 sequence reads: CASSLALGIFTDTQYF.

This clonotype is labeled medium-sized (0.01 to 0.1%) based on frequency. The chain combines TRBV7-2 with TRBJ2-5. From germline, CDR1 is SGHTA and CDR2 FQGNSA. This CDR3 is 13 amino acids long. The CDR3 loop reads CASSSSAWETQYF.

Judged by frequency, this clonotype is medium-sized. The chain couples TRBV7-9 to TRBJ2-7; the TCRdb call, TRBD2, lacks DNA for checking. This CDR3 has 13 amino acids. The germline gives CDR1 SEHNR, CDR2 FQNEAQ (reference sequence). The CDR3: CASSDGPSYEQYF.

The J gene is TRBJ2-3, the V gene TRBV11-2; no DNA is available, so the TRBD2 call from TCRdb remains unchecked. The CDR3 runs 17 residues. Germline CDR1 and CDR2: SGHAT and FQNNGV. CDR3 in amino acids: CASSLSPGLAPSDTQYF. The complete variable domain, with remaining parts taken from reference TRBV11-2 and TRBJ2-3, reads EAGVAQSPRYKIIEKRQSVAFWCNPISGHATLYWYQQILGQGPKLLIQFQNNGVVDDSQLPKDRFSAERLKGVDSTLKIQPAKLEDSAVYLCASSLSPGLAPSDTQYFGPGTRLTVL.

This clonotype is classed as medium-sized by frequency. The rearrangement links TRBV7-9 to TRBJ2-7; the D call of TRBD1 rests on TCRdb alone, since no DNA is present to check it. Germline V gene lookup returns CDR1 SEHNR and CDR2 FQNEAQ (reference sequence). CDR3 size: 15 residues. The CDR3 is CASSLTDSTSYEQYF.

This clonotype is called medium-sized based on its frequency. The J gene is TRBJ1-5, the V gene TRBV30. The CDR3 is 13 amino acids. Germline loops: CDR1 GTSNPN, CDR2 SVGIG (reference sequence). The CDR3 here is CAWSVREDQPQHF.

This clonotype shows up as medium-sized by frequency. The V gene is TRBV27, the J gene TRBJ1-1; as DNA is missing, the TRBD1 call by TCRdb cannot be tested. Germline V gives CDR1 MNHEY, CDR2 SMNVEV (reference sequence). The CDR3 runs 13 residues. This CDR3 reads CASHPGFNTEAFF.

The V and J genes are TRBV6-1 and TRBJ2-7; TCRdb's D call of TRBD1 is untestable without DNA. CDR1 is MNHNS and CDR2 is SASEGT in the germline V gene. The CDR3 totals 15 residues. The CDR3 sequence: CASSEVTGGAYEQYF.

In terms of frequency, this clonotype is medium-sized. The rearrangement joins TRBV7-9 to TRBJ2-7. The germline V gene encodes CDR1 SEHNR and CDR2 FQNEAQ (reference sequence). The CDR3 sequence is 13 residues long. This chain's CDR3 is CASSLVRGDEQYF.

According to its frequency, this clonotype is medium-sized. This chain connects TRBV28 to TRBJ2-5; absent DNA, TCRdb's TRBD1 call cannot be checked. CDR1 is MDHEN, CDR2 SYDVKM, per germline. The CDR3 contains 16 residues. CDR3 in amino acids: CASSPRDGGPRETQYF.

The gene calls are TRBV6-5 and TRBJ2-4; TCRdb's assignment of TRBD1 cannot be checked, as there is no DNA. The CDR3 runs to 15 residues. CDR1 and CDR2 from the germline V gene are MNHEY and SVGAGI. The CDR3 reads CASSYGGSRGNIQYF.

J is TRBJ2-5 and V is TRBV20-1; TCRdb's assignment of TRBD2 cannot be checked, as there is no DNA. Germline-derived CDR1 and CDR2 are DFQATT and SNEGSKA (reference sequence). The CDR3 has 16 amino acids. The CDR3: CSARDEPGRAQETQYF.

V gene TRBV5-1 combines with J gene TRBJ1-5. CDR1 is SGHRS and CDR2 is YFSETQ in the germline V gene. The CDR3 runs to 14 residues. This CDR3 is CASSPRGGNQPQHF. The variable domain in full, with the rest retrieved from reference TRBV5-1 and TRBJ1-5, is KAGVTQTPRYLIKTRGQQVTLSCSPISGHRSVSWYQQTPGQGLQFLFEYFSETQRNKGNFPGRFSGRQFSNSRSEMNVSTLELGDSALYLCASSPRGGNQPQHFGDGTRLSIL.

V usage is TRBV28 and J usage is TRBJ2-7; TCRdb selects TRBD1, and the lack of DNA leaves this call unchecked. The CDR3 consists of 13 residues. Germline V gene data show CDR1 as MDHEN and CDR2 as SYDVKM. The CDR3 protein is CASSLGRRSGQYF.

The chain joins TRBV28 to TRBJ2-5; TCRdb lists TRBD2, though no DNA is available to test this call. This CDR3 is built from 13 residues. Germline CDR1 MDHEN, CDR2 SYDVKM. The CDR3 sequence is CASMGGLGETQYF.

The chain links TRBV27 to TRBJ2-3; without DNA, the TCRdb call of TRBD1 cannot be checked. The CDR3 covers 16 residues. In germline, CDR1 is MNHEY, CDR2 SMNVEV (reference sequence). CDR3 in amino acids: CASSLTFRQFTDTQYF.

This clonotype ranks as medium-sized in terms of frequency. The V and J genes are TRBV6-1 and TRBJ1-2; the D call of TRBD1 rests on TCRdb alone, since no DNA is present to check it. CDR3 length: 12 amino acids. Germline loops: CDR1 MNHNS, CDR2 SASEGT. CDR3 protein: CASSRDGYGYTF.